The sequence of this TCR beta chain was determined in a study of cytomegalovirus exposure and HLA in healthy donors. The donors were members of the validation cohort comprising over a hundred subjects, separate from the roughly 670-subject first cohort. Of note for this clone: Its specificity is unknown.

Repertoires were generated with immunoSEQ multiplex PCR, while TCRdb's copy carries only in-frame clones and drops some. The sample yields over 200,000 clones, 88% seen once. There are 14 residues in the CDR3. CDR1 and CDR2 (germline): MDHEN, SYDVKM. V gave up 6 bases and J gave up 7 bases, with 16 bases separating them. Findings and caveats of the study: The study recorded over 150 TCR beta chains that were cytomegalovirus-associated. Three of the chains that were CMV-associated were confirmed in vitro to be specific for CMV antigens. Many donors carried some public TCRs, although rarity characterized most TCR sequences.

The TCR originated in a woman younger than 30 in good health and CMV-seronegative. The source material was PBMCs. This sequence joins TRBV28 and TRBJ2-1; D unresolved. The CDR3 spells CASSPLDSPNEQFF. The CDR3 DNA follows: TGTGCCAGCAGCCCCCTCGACTCACCGAATGAGCAGTTCTTC. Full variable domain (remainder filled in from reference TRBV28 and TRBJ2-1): DVKVTQSSRYLVKRTGEKVFLECVQDMDHENMFWYRQDPGLGLRLIYFSYDVKMKEKGDIPEGYSVSREKKERFSLILESASTNQTSMYLCASSPLDSPNEQFFGPGTRLTVL.